One sample yielded the 13 T cell receptor beta chains listed below, sequenced in a study of T cell repertoires in cytomegalovirus infection (dated 2019 in TCRdb). Sequencing relied on an Illumina HiSeq 1500. The public sequencing data were trimmed at Q25 with fastp and processed into clonotypes with MiXCR by TCRdb, which kept only in-frame beta chains. Each record represents a unique CDR3 protein, reported with the most common genes and DNA among its rows. This sample comprises 350,000 to 450,000 distinct CDR3 sequences, 15% to 20% of them detected only once. Clones ranked in the top ten supply around 9.3% of the sample. The sequenced sample was PBMCs. These TCRs come from a human donor in good health (CMV status not recorded). Some clones in this sample may be carry-over from other donors' samples.

In this sample, this clonotype turned up a few times. The chain uses TRBV7-6 and TRBJ1-3; D is possibly TRBD1 (6 bases). Trimming stripped 1 base from V and 1 base from J, with 11 bases between. The CDR3 runs 16 residues. From germline, CDR1 is SGHVS and CDR2 FNYEAQ. The CDR3 loop reads CASSLVGGTSGNTIYF. As DNA, the CDR3 is TGTGCCAGCAGCTTAGTAGGGGGGACGTCTGGAAACACCATATATTTT.

This clonotype occurred many times. One junction end does not reproduce the germline sequence, and a read error may be involved. The chain joins TRBV7-2 to TRBJ2-5; 7 bases agree with TRBD1. The CDR3 loop spans 14 amino acids. The germline V gene has CDR1 SGHTA and CDR2 FQGNSA. The CDR3 DNA sequence: TGTGCCAGCGGCTTAGGGGGCGCAGGGGAGACCCAGTACTTC. Translated, it gives CASGLGGAGETQYF.

This chain connects TRBV7-2 to TRBJ2-7, with D perhaps being TRBD1 or TRBD2 (6 bases each). Trimming took off 4 bases at V and 3 bases at J, with 13 bases between the two ends. The CDR3 contains 14 residues. The germline V gene has CDR1 SGHTA and CDR2 FQGNSA. The CDR3 here is CASSYLGGRYEQYF. CDR3 coding DNA: TGTGCCAGCAGCTACCTAGGGGGGCGCTACGAGCAGTACTTC.

The J gene is TRBJ1-4, the V gene TRBV13; 12 bases map to TRBD1. The CDR3 has 17 residues. CDR1 is PRHDT, CDR2 FYEKMQ, per germline (reference sequence). V lost 5 bases and J lost 0; bases outside the gene matches: 4. CDR3 nucleotide sequence: TGTGCCAGCAGCGGGACAGGGGGCCTTGCAACTAATGAAAAACTGTTTTTT. Amino acid sequence: CASSGTGGLATNEKLFF.

The V gene is TRBV15, the J gene TRBJ1-1; D is undetermined. CDR1 LNHNV and CDR2 YYDKDF come from the germline V gene (reference sequence). CDR3 length: 13 amino acids. Trimming cost V 4 bases and J 4 bases, with 10 bases left between them. The CDR3 region is CATSTPGGTEAFF. CDR3 DNA sequence: TGTGCCACCAGCACCCCAGGAGGCACTGAAGCTTTCTTT. Supplemented by reference TRBV15 and TRBJ1-1, the full variable domain reads DAMVIQNPRYQVTQFGKPVTLSCSQTLNHNVMYWYQQKSSQAPKLLFHYYDKDFNNEADTPDNFQSRRPNTSFCFLDIRSPGLGDTAMYLCATSTPGGTEAFFGQGTRLTVV.

This clonotype was detected only a few times. The genes are TRBV4-3 and TRBJ2-1; D is unclear. The CDR3 has 17 amino acids. The germline V gene has CDR1 LGHNA and CDR2 YSLEER. V was clipped by 0 bases and J by 6 bases, with 18 bases between them. CDR3 protein: CASSQDLRIDGFNEQFF. The CDR3 DNA follows: TGCGCCAGCAGCCAAGATCTGAGGATAGACGGATTCAATGAGCAGTTCTTC.

This clonotype came up many times. The chain carries TRBV5-6 and TRBJ1-1, with D maybe TRBD1 (5 bases). V was shortened by 5 bases and J by 2 bases, with 10 bases between the two germline ends. CDR3 length equals 13 residues. The germline gives CDR1 SGHDT, CDR2 YYEEEE. CDR3 bases: TGTGCCAGCAGGAGGCAGGGAAACACTGAAGCTTTCTTT. This sequence encodes CASRRQGNTEAFF.

The V call is TRBV7-9, the J call TRBJ1-2; no clear D. Per germline, CDR1 SEHNR and CDR2 FQNEAQ (reference sequence). The CDR3 contains 13 residues. The V and J ends lost 5 bases and 6 bases respectively, with 13 bases between them. The CDR3, as DNA: TGTGCCAGCAGCAAAGATGTTTACGATGGCTACACCTTC. This gives the protein CASSKDVYDGYTF.

There are a few counts of this clonotype. This chain uses TRBV19 with TRBJ1-5; D is undetermined. The CDR3 contains 14 residues. Per germline, CDR1 LNHDA and CDR2 SQIVND (reference sequence). V was cut by 3 bases and J by 4 bases, with 10 bases left in between. In DNA, the CDR3 is TGTGCCAGTAGTATGCAGTCAGTAAATCAGCCCCAGCATTTT. It is translated as CASSMQSVNQPQHF.

This clonotype was seen ten or more times. The rearrangement uses TRBV7-2 and TRBJ2-1; tentative D call: TRBD2 (6 bases). The length of the CDR3 is 14 residues. Trimming pared 3 bases from V and 9 bases from J, leaving 15 bases between. CDR1 is SGHTA and CDR2 is FQGNSA in the germline V gene. The CDR3, as DNA: TGTGCCAGCAGCTTCGCCGGGCCCGGGGGTGAGCAGTTCTTC. Its translation is CASSFAGPGGEQFF.

V and J are TRBV4-3 and TRBJ2-3, with a weak D call TRBD1 (5 bases). Germline values: CDR1 LGHNA, CDR2 YSLEER. V was trimmed by 2 bases and J by 0 bases, leaving 9 bases between them. The CDR3 length is 15 residues. The CDR3 loop is CASSQRQTSTDTQYF. In DNA, the CDR3 is TGCGCCAGCAGCCAACGACAGACTAGCACAGATACGCAGTATTTT.

Of note for this clonotype: One junction end does not reproduce the germline sequence, and a read error may be involved. The genes are TRBV7-2 and TRBJ1-2, with TRBD1 matching 8 bases. The CDR3 is 14 residues long. Germline V CDR1 and CDR2: SGHTA, FQGNSA. The CDR3 sequence: CAGSFRGRAYGYTF. CDR3 coding DNA: TGTGCCGGCAGCTTCAGGGGGCGAGCTTATGGCTACACCTTC.

The chain is built from TRBV3-1 and TRBJ2-1, with D perhaps matching TRBD2 (5 bases). V gave up 1 base and J gave up 10 bases, with 11 bases separating them. The germline V gene encodes CDR1 LGHDT and CDR2 YNNKEL (reference sequence). The CDR3 totals 13 residues. CDR3 sequence: CASSQVRGNEQFF. Written as DNA, the CDR3 is TGTGCCAGCAGCCAAGTACGGGGAAACGAGCAGTTCTTC.